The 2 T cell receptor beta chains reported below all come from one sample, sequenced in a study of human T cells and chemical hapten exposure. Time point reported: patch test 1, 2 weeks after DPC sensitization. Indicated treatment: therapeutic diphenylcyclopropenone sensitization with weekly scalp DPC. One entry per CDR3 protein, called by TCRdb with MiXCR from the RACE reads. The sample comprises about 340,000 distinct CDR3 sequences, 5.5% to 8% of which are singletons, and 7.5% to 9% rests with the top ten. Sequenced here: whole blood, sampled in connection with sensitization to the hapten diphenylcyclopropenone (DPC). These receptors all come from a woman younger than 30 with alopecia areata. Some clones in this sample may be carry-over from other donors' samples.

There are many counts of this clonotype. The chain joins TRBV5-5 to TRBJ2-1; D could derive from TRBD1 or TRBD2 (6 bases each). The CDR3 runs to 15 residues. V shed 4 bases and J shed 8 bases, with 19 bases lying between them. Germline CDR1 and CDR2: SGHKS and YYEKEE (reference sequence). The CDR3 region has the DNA TGTGCCAGCAGCGTTCTACAGGGCGGCGGGGATGAGCAGTTCTTC. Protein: CASSVLQGGGDEQFF. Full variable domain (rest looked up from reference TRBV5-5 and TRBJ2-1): DAGVTQSPTHLIKTRGQQVTLRCSPISGHKSVSWYQQVLGQGPQFIFQYYEKEERGRGNFPDRFSARQFPNYSSELNVNALLLGDSALYLCASSVLQGGGDEQFFGPGTRLTVL.

CDR3 sequence: CATGGGAAGNTIYF. The CDR3 DNA reads as TGTGCCACGGGAGGGGGAGCAGCTGGAAACACCATATATTTT. The chain is built from TRBV10-3 and TRBJ1-3; possible D gene TRBD1, 6 bases. The CDR3 sequence is 14 residues long. Looked up from germline, CDR1 is ENHRY and CDR2 is SYGVKD. V lost 10 bases to trimming and J lost 2 bases, with 15 bases between them.